This T cell receptor beta chain emerged from a study of T-cell reconstitution after alpha-beta-depleted transplantation in children (dated by TCRdb to 2016 to 2017). Looking at the study overall: The study quantitatively tracked T-cell immune reconstitution after TCRalphabeta/CD19-depleted allogeneic hematopoietic cell transplantation in children using TCR repertoire profiling. Study-level results and caveats: Over the following months the frequencies of hyperexpanded clones went down, and after one year T-cell counts and TCRbeta diversity were mostly credited to newly produced T cells. In some patients, the high TCRbeta diversity seen at day 60 was put down to recipient T cells and intrathymic progenitors that had survived conditioning. The apparently early recovery of alphabetaT-cell counts about two months after transplant reportedly depended on only several hundred rapidly expanded clones that came from non-depleted graft cells.

The treatment or condition label for this specimen denotes: allogeneic hematopoietic cell transplantation with graft depleted of TCRalphabeta T cells and CD19 B cells. The children who served as transplant recipients had been given grafts of TCRalphabeta/CD19-depleted allogeneic hematopoietic cells. CDR1 ENHRY and CDR2 SYGVKD are derived from the germline V gene. CDR3 length: 14 amino acids, cysteine to phenylalanine. Only CDR3 DNA is held: 42 bases, read in frame from base 1. Trimming at the junction amounts to 0 bases on V and 5 bases on J, and the germline ends lie 8 bases apart. Libraries were prepared through PCR. The listed sequencing device is Illumina HiSeq 2500. TCR libraries were prepared with molecular barcoding, using unique molecular identifiers to normalize TCRbeta repertoire quantification. TCRdb's own reprocessing of the public reads used fastp at Q25 and MiXCR and kept productive beta chains. CDR3 protein duplicates are merged, each entry listing the most common genes and DNA. The sample profile shows hundreds of thousands of distinct CDR3 sequences; around 13% of them were found once. The leading ten clones occupy roughly 0.84% of the sample.

This clonotype appeared many times. Its antigen is still unknown. Per-nucleotide qualities are absent, and no much larger clonotype sits a single base away. Material: PBMCs, obtained before TCRalphabeta/CD19-depleted stem cell transplant. The receptor was isolated from a girl aged 2 to 9 with congenital amegakaryocytic thrombocytopenia, due to receive a stem cell transplant. The chain joins TRBV10-3 to TRBJ1-5; no D segment can be confidently identified. The nucleotide sequence is given as TGTGCCATCAGTGAGTCGCTAAGGGATCAGCCCCAGCATTTT. This is translated as CAISESLRDQPQHF.